This TCR beta chain was captured in a study of blood T cell repertoires in COVID-19 (dated by TCRdb to the early 2020s). Notes on the research overall: Samples covering the acute and convalescent phases of COVID-19 were provided by collaborators in the United States, Italy and Spain. The prospective study material was composed of cDNA or gDNA derived from T cells, B-cell-depleted T cells, or PBMCs. Subjects who had been exposed to COVID-19, were actively infected with it, or had recovered from it provided the deeply sampled blood TCRbeta repertoires that made up the dataset. The repertoires were released in a freely available public database intended as a resource for research on the immune response to SARS-CoV-2. The samples were drawn from two sources: the first 160 participants of the ongoing ImmuneRACE study, and approximately 1,300 subjects contributed by 6 global collaborators. Nearly every sample came with metadata listing a de-identified subject ID, COVID-19 status, age in years and sex. Where available, HLA class I and class II types were taken from metadata supplied by the sample provider and were not determined by assay-based typing. Overall results and qualifications from the work: Clinical and demographic metadata were provided uncurated, with the amount varying by source and participant.

The collaborating institutions used their own protocols to collect whole blood in K2EDTA tubes. For TCRbeta analysis, collaborators shipped samples as frozen whole blood, isolated PBMCs, or DNA extracted from either of those sample types. TCRbeta CDR3 regions were amplified from genomic DNA by means of the immunoSEQ Assay, a bias-controlled multiplex PCR. Per the original workflow: The number of nucleated cells in each sample was estimated from the amplification of reference gene primers within the assay. To quantify the absolute abundance of each unique TCRbeta CDR3 rearrangement, sequence reads were collapsed and filtered. For each sample, productive Simpson clonality was calculated as the square root of Simpson's diversity index over productive rearrangements. TCRdb retrieved this table from immuneACCESS and kept in-frame rearrangements only. Not all clones are present; in checked studies, unresolved V genes account for under half, and no reason is known for the remainder. V, J and clone size are taken as reported in that table, and D and trimming were inferred from the DNA itself. The sample includes some 100,000 clones, with roughly 87% observed a single time. 5% to 6.5% of the sample is held by the ten biggest clonotypes.

Regarding this clone: The clone's antigen remains unknown. Qualities for individual bases were not recorded, and no much larger clone is one base off.

V lost 4 bases and J lost 5 bases; the stretch between them is 14 bases long. In the germline V gene (reference sequence), CDR1 corresponds to LGHDT and CDR2 to YNNKEL. Spanning cysteine to phenylalanine, the CDR3 consists of 14 amino acids. CDR3 DNA is the only sequence kept; it has 42 bases, read in frame from the first base. This receptor was obtained from an elderly woman with active COVID-19. The chain joins TRBV3-1 (or the pseudogene TRBV3-2) to TRBJ2-5, and perhaps TRBD2 as D gene, on 6 matching bases. The sequenced sample was peripheral blood. CDR3 loop: CASSPLGGEETQYF. Read as DNA, the sequence is TGTGCCAGCAGCCCCCTGGGGGGTGAGGAGACCCAGTACTTC.